A single sample is the source of the 8 T cell receptor beta chains below, sequenced in a study of OX40 agonist ivuxolimab in advanced cancers. The table came from immunoSEQ multiplex PCR; TCRdb's copy has only in-frame clones and leaves some out. This sample yields over 20,000 clones, of which around 81% are seen a single time; about 30% belongs to the top ten. The sample consisted of CD4+ or CD8+ T cells sorted from blood, taken in a trial of the OX40 agonist ivuxolimab. The receptor set was obtained from an adult with an advanced solid tumor such as melanoma, head and neck, liver or kidney cancer.

The rearrangement joins TRBV4-2 to TRBJ1-2; 9 nucleotides match TRBD1. Germline V gene lookup returns CDR1 LGHNA and CDR2 YNFKEQ. This CDR3 has 15 residues. Trimming at V came to 0 bases and at J to 5 bases, leaving 4 bases not matched to a gene. The CDR3 DNA reads as TGTGCCAGCAGCCAAGAATTAGGGACAGGGTATGGCTACACCTTC. Translating gives CASSQELGTGYGYTF.

This clone appeared once. This rearrangement joins TRBV9 to TRBJ1-2; D not resolved. Germline V gives CDR1 SGDLS, CDR2 YYNGEE. Trimming pared 2 bases from V and 4 bases from J, leaving 9 bases between. The CDR3 is made up of 13 amino acids. The chain's CDR3 is CASSVPGGYGYTF. CDR3 coding DNA: TGTGCCAGCAGCGTCCCGGGAGGCTATGGCTACACCTTC. The full variable domain, its missing parts supplied by reference TRBV9 and TRBJ1-2, is DSGVTQTPKHLITATGQRVTLRCSPRSGDLSVYWYQQSLDQGLQFLIQYYNGEERAKGNILERFSAQQFPDLHSELNLSSLELGDSALYFCASSVPGGYGYTFGSGTRLTVV.

In this sample, this clone turned up once. The V and J genes are TRBV7-9 and TRBJ1-1, with TRBD1 matching 10 bases. J was trimmed by 6 bases and V by 6 bases; bases with no gene match: 16. This CDR3 has 17 amino acids. The V gene's germline CDR1 is SEHNR and CDR2 FQNEAQ (reference sequence). The CDR3 loop is CASRPTPGQGIFPEAFF. The CDR3 region has the DNA TGTGCCAGCAGACCTACTCCGGGACAGGGGATATTTCCTGAAGCTTTCTTT.

CDR3 region: CASSSGRFDNEQFF. The CDR3 nucleotides are TGTGCCAGCAGTAGCGGGAGGTTCGACAATGAGCAGTTCTTC. This sequence joins TRBV25-1 and TRBJ2-1; 9 bases map to TRBD2. The V segment lost 5 bases and the J segment 5 bases; nucleotides outside the gene matches: 4. The CDR3 sequence is 14 residues long. Germline V gene sequence: CDR1 MGHDK, CDR2 SYGVNS.

In this sample, this clone turned up once. The chain joins TRBV6-6 to TRBJ1-5; D is unresolved. Germline values: CDR1 MNHNY, CDR2 SVGAGI (reference sequence). Trimming pared 8 bases from V and 1 base from J, leaving 15 bases between. The CDR3 has 15 amino acids. CDR3 nucleotide sequence: TGTGCCAGCCTTACAGAGGGTGTGAGCAATCAGCCCCAGCATTTT. It translates to CASLTEGVSNQPQHF.

The rearrangement links TRBV13 to TRBJ2-7; D ambiguous. The CDR3 consists of 14 residues. V was pared by 0 bases and J by 0 bases, with 6 bases between. From germline, CDR1 is PRHDT and CDR2 FYEKMQ (reference sequence). Here the CDR3 DNA reads TGTGCCAGCAGCTTAGGTGGAGACTCCTACGAGCAGTACTTC. Amino acid sequence: CASSLGGDSYEQYF.

V is TRBV4-1 and J is TRBJ2-1; D possibly uses TRBD1 or TRBD2 (5 bases each). This CDR3 comprises 16 residues. Germline V gene lookup returns CDR1 MGHRA and CDR2 YSYEKL. Trimming shortened V by 1 base and J by 0 bases, and 10 bases separated the two germline ends. DNA of the CDR3: TGCGCCAGCAGCCAAGGAAAGGGACGCTCCTACAATGAGCAGTTCTTC. Translating it yields CASSQGKGRSYNEQFF.

About this clone: With a far larger clone one base away, a read error is the likely cause. J is TRBJ2-1 and V is TRBV7-9; no clear D gene. Between the trimmed V and J ends, which lost 0 bases and 5 bases, there was a span of 5 bases. The CDR3 has 13 residues. CDR1 and CDR2 from the germline V gene are SEHNR and FQNEAQ (reference sequence). DNA of the CDR3: TGTGCCAGCAGCTTAGCGGGGAACAATGAGCAGTTCTTC. Translation gives CASSLAGNNEQFF.